This T cell receptor (beta chain) was identified in a study of CD8 T cells in ankylosing spondylitis (dated by TCRdb to about 2017). For the study in its entirety: The study set out to find disease-linked TCR variants by profiling T cell receptor beta repertoires in ankylosing spondylitis patients and healthy donors. In total, the full study cohort was made up of 110 or so healthy donors and some 26 ankylosing spondylitis patients. Peripheral blood was sampled, and synovial fluid was also collected from ankylosing spondylitis patients. Results and caveats for the whole study, not just this receptor: The disease-linked clones were reported as significantly enriched in matched synovial fluid samples from ankylosing spondylitis patients. A TCR beta motif made up of several highly homologous amino acid variants appeared to be characteristic of blood from ankylosing spondylitis patients. The disease-linked clones showed a CD8+ phenotype and occurred at relatively low frequencies in peripheral blood. Some TCR beta motif variants had previously been reported in synovial fluid and blood of reactive arthritis patients, which suggested common disease-initiation mechanisms.

Notes on this clonotype: Its antigen remains undetermined. No much larger clone is present one base from it, and per-base qualities are unavailable.

The junction shows trimming of 5 bases on V and 2 bases on J, plus 9 bases between the germline ends. The germline V gene encodes CDR1 SNHLY and CDR2 FYNNEI. The cysteine opens and the phenylalanine closes a CDR3 of 14 amino acids. The entry retains the CDR3 DNA only, 42 bases that are in frame from base 1. Sequencing took place on an Illumina HiSeq 2500. TCR beta libraries were prepared by quantitative 5'-RACE with molecular barcodes. From the authors' description of their analysis: A new computational method based on a probabilistic model of VDJ rearrangement was used to identify disease-linked TCR variants. TCRdb reanalyzed the raw reads on its own, using fastp at Q25 for trimming and MiXCR for clone calling, and kept in-frame beta chains. Merged by CDR3 protein, the rows form single entries marked with the most common genes and DNA. The authors' filters were not applied to this entry. The sample data list 150,000 to 250,000 distinct CDR3 sequences, and around 13% of these were observed just once. Of the sample, about 15% is held by the ten largest clones.

The clonotype comes from a male donor with ankylosing spondylitis or in good health (not recorded which). This receptor chain uses TRBV2 and TRBJ2-2; the D gene is unclear. The sequenced material came from blood, either unsorted or a sorted T cell fraction (not recorded which). The DNA sequence is given as TGTGCCAGCAGTTATAGAGCAAACACCGGGGAGCTGTTTTTT. Its amino acids are CASSYRANTGELFF.